This T cell receptor (beta chain) was observed in a study of blood T cell repertoires in COVID-19. Overall study: There were acute and convalescent COVID-19 samples, and they came from the United States, Italy and Spain. PBMCs, B-cell-depleted T cells, or T cells were the source of the cDNA or gDNA that made up the material.

V lost 1 base, J lost 0 bases, and 8 bases stayed unmatched. The CDR3 is made up of 18 amino acids. Germline-derived CDR1 and CDR2 are LNHDA and SQIVND (reference sequence). Per the study methods: Reference gene primer amplification gave estimated nucleated cell counts. The table came from immunoSEQ multiplex PCR; TCRdb's copy has only in-frame clones and leaves some out. V and J calls and clone size are copied from that table; D and trimming were computed from the DNA. The sample lists almost 95,000 clones, roughly 72% occurring once. The V call is TRBV19, the J call TRBJ1-4, with TRBD1 matching 7 bases. This TCR was sampled from a woman aged 60-75 years in a cohort sampled during active or convalescent COVID-19. The source material was peripheral blood. CDR3 DNA: TGTGCCAGTAGTATAGGCACGACAGGGATTGCAACTAATGAAAAACTGTTTTTT. Protein: CASSIGTTGIATNEKLFF.